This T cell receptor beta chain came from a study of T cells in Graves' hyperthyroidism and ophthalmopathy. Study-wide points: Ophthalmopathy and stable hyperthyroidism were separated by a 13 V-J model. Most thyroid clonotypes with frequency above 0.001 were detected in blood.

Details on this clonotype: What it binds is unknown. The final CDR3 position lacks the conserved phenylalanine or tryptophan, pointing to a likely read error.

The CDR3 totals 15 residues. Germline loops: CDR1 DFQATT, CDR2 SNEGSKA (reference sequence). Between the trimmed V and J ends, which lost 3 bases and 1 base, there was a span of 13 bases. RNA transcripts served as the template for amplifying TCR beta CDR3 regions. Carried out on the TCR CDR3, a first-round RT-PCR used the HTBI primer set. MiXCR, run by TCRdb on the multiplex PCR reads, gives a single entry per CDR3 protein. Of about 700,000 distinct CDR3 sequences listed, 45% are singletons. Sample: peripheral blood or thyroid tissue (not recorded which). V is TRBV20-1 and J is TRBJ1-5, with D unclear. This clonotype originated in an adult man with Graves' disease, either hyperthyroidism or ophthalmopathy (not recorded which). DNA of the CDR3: TGCAGTGCTAGGCCTCCGGGTAAGAGCAATCAGCCCCAGCATCTT. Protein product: CSARPPGKSNQPQHL.